This T cell receptor (beta chain) was captured in a study of blood T cells in healthy people across ages. Then a second PCR, running about 6 to 12 cycles, was carried out with a sample-barcoded 5' primer and a J-beta primer mix. One entry per CDR3 protein results from TCRdb running MiXCR on the 5' RACE reads. Among about 570,000 distinct CDR3 sequences listed, 25% to 30% were seen once. The V gene's germline CDR1 is MNHEY and CDR2 SMNVEV (reference sequence). Trimming removed 3 bases from V and 7 bases from J, with 15 bases in between. The CDR3 sequence is 14 residues long. The sequencing input was blood. V is TRBV27 and J is TRBJ1-2, with a tentative D call TRBD1 (5 bases). The sequence derives from a woman between 65 and 79 years old in good health. This chain's CDR3 is CASSFWEGSTGYTF. The CDR3 DNA reads TGTGCCAGCAGTTTTTGGGAGGGGTCGACTGGCTACACCTTC.